The 25 T cell receptor beta chains below all came from one sample that was sequenced in a study of T cell changes during pregnancy in multiple sclerosis. Sequenced by immunoSEQ multiplex PCR; TCRdb stores in-frame clones only, minus some. The sample has roughly 100,000 clones, approximately 90% seen once. The material sequenced was peripheral blood, taken after pregnancy. These receptors were taken from a female donor with multiple sclerosis, enrolled in a pregnancy study.

This clone was observed a single time. CDR3 in amino acids: CASSLQTGGFYGYTF. CDR3 DNA: TGTGCCAGCAGCTTGCAAACAGGGGGATTCTATGGCTACACCTTC. The gene calls are TRBV5-6 and TRBJ1-2, with 8 nucleotides matching TRBD1. Germline V gives CDR1 SGHDT, CDR2 YYEEEE. Trimming cost V 1 base and J 4 bases; bases outside gene matches: 6. CDR3 length equals 15 residues.

This rearrangement joins TRBV6-1 to TRBJ1-1; D is possibly TRBD1 (5 bases). Trimming cost V 3 bases and J 0 bases, with 5 bases left between them. Germline CDR1 reads MNHNS; CDR2 reads SASEGT. This CDR3 contains 13 residues. Here the CDR3 reads CASSETVNTEAFF. The DNA of the CDR3 is TGTGCCAGCAGTGAGACAGTGAACACTGAAGCTTTCTTT.

This chain uses TRBV5-1 with TRBJ2-3; TRBD2 matches 13 bases. The CDR3 sequence is 19 residues long. The germline CDR1 and CDR2 sequences are SGHRS and YFSETQ. V was clipped by 2 bases and J by 0 bases; unmatched bases: 9. CDR3 nucleotides: TGCGCCAGCAGCTTCCGGCTCGGGACTAGCGGGGCTAGCACAGATACGCAGTATTTT. Translation: CASSFRLGTSGASTDTQYF.

This rearrangement joins TRBV7-9 to TRBJ1-5, with a weak D call TRBD1 (5 bases). The CDR3 has 12 residues. Looked up from germline, CDR1 is SEHNR and CDR2 is FQNEAQ (reference sequence). Trimming shortened V by 8 bases and J by 6 bases, and 11 bases separated the two germline ends. This chain's CDR3 is CASGQGGQPQHF. The CDR3 region has the DNA TGTGCCAGCGGCCAGGGTGGTCAGCCCCAGCATTTT.

The gene calls are TRBV5-1 and TRBJ2-7, with D perhaps TRBD1 (6 bases). CDR3 length equals 14 residues. V was pared by 3 bases and J by 0 bases, with 10 bases between. From germline, CDR1 is SGHRS and CDR2 YFSETQ. Written as DNA, the CDR3 is TGCGCCAGCAGCTGGACAGCCATCTCCTACGAGCAGTACTTC. Its translation is CASSWTAISYEQYF.

This chain links TRBV7-8 with TRBJ1-1; 7 positions match TRBD1. Trimming at V came to 5 bases and at J to 1 base, leaving 4 bases not matched to a gene. Looked up from germline, CDR1 is SGHVS and CDR2 is FQNEAQ. This CDR3 region has 14 residues. This chain's CDR3 is CASSVNRGNTEAFF. The CDR3 DNA reads as TGTGCCAGCAGCGTGAACAGGGGGAACACTGAAGCTTTCTTT.

The J gene is TRBJ2-5, the V gene TRBV5-1; D perhaps matches TRBD1 (6 bases). V was trimmed by 0 bases and J by 1 base, leaving 7 bases between them. There are 14 residues in the CDR3. Germline V lookup: CDR1 SGHRS, CDR2 YFSETQ. The DNA of the CDR3 is TGCGCCAGCAGCTTGGCGACAGGCCAAGAGACCCAGTACTTC. Protein product: CASSLATGQETQYF. The variable domain in full, with the rest retrieved from reference TRBV5-1 and TRBJ2-5, is KAGVTQTPRYLIKTRGQQVTLSCSPISGHRSVSWYQQTPGQGLQFLFEYFSETQRNKGNFPGRFSGRQFSNSRSEMNVSTLELGDSALYLCASSLATGQETQYFGPGTRLLVL.

This chain uses TRBV27 with TRBJ2-7; 13 nucleotides match TRBD2. The CDR3 has 17 residues. CDR1 and CDR2 (germline): MNHEY, SMNVEV (reference sequence). J gave up 2 bases and V 6 bases, and 10 bases lay outside the gene matches. This CDR3 reads CASSLRTSGRGAYEQYF. CDR3 sequence (DNA): TGTGCCAGCAGCCTTCGGACTAGCGGGAGAGGGGCCTACGAGCAGTACTTC.

The chain's CDR3 is CAWSLGGGEQYF. The DNA of the CDR3 is TGTGCCTGGAGTTTGGGTGGGGGGGAGCAGTACTTC. The chain uses TRBV30 and TRBJ2-7, with D tentatively TRBD2 (6 bases). With 2 bases removed from V and 7 bases from J, the gap between germline ends came to 12 bases. The CDR3 runs to 12 residues. CDR1 is GTSNPN, CDR2 SVGIG, per germline (reference sequence).

This clone was picked up one time. The rearrangement uses TRBV18 and TRBJ1-4; TRBD1 might be the D (5 bases). Trimming left V 3 bases short and J 8 bases short, with 16 bases between. The CDR3 covers 15 residues. Per the germline V gene, CDR1 is KGHSH and CDR2 is LQKENI. The CDR3 sequence: CASSPRQGINEKLFF. The CDR3 region has the DNA TGTGCCAGCTCACCCCGGCAGGGTATAAACGAAAAACTGTTTTTT.

This chain uses TRBV2 with TRBJ2-2, with 8 bases identical to TRBD2. V was clipped by 0 bases and J by 5 bases; unmatched bases: 14. The CDR3 covers 19 residues. CDR1 and CDR2 (germline): SNHLY, FYNNEI. Written as DNA, the CDR3 is TGTGCCAGCAGTGAAGCCTCTGGATATTCTAGCGGGCTAACCGGGGAGCTGTTTTTT. It encodes CASSEASGYSSGLTGELFF.

The CDR3: CASSLRQSFSPIELFF. The CDR3 nucleotides read TGTGCCAGTAGTTTGAGACAGAGTTTCTCACCGATCGAACTGTTTTTT. V and J are TRBV19 and TRBJ1-4; D is possibly TRBD1 (5 bases). Germline V lookup: CDR1 LNHDA, CDR2 SQIVND (reference sequence). The CDR3 is 16 amino acids. V dropped 5 bases and J dropped 12 bases, with 25 bases sitting between them.

V gene TRBV30 combines with J gene TRBJ1-2; TRBD1 matches at 10 bases. This CDR3 contains 15 residues. Germline V gene lookup returns CDR1 GTSNPN and CDR2 SVGIG (reference sequence). Losses at the gene ends were 3 bases for V and 0 bases for J; bases not matched to a gene: 4. CDR3 residues: CAWRKGTGANYGYTF. CDR3 DNA sequence: TGTGCCTGGAGAAAAGGGACAGGGGCTAACTATGGCTACACCTTC.

The rearrangement links TRBV2 to TRBJ2-2; the match to TRBD1 covers 9 bases. The CDR3 is 15 amino acids. Per germline, CDR1 SNHLY and CDR2 FYNNEI. V lost 6 bases, J lost 3 bases, and 5 bases stayed unmatched. The DNA for the CDR3 is TGTGCCAGCAGCCCGGGACAGGGATACACCGGGGAGCTGTTTTTT. Translation: CASSPGQGYTGELFF.

This chain uses TRBV28 with TRBJ2-1; no firm D call. The length of the CDR3 is 13 residues. Trimming left V 6 bases short and J 0 bases short, with 6 bases between. Germline values: CDR1 MDHEN, CDR2 SYDVKM. For the CDR3, the DNA is TGTGCCAGCAGCCCTCCCTCCTACAATGAGCAGTTCTTC. This gives the protein CASSPPSYNEQFF.

The chain recombines TRBV5-1 with TRBJ2-2; TRBD2 aligns across 13 bases. V trimming: 0 bases; J trimming: 4 bases; junction bases outside the gene matches: 6. Germline CDR1 is SGHRS and CDR2 is YFSETQ. This CDR3 region has 18 residues. CDR3 sequence: CASSLGLAGGVGTGELFF. The CDR3 coding sequence is TGCGCCAGCAGCTTGGGACTAGCGGGAGGTGTGGGCACCGGGGAGCTGTTTTTT.

This clone was seen only once. The genes are TRBV10-2 and TRBJ1-5, with D unresolved. Trimming left V 0 bases short and J 0 bases short, with 9 bases between. CDR3 length: 16 amino acids. CDR1 and CDR2 from the germline V gene are WSHSY and SAAADI. As DNA, the CDR3 is TGCGCCAGCAGTGAGTCAAACTGGGCTAGCAATCAGCCCCAGCATTTT. Its protein is CASSESNWASNQPQHF.

This clone came up once. As DNA, the CDR3 is TGTGCCAGCAGTTACTTATCGACAGGGGATAGTGAAAAACTGTTTTTT. Protein: CASSYLSTGDSEKLFF. The chain is built from TRBV28 and TRBJ1-4; 8 nucleotides match TRBD1. Germline trimming cut 4 bases from V and 7 bases from J; bases unmatched to any gene: 11. Germline loops: CDR1 MDHEN, CDR2 SYDVKM. The CDR3 totals 16 residues.

J is TRBJ1-2 and V is TRBV6-5, with 7 bases matching TRBD1. The CDR3 length is 14 residues. Trimming at V came to 6 bases and at J to 8 bases, leaving 12 bases not matched to a gene. Per germline, CDR1 MNHEY and CDR2 SVGAGI. The CDR3, as DNA: TGTGCCAGCAGGCCGACAGGGCTCGTGGAGGGCTACACCTTC. It specifies CASRPTGLVEGYTF.

The chain carries TRBV6-1 and TRBJ1-5, with D possibly matching TRBD1 (6 bases). The CDR3 is 16 amino acids. The germline V gene has CDR1 MNHNS and CDR2 SASEGT. V shed 2 bases and J shed 9 bases, with 20 bases lying between them. CDR3 sequence reads: CASSEPPLQGLGPQHF. In DNA, the CDR3 is TGTGCCAGCAGTGAACCTCCCTTACAGGGTTTAGGGCCCCAGCATTTT.

The J gene is TRBJ1-2, the V gene TRBV10-2; D gene ambiguous. CDR1 is WSHSY, CDR2 SAAADI, per germline. Trimming pared 2 bases from V and 2 bases from J, leaving 6 bases between. This CDR3 region has 13 residues. As DNA, the CDR3 is TGCGCCAGCAGTGAGAGCGGCAACTATGGCTACACCTTC. This translates into CASSESGNYGYTF.

The chain combines TRBV5-4 with TRBJ2-2; 7 nucleotides match TRBD1. Losses at the gene ends were 3 bases for V and 1 base for J; bases not matched to a gene: 3. Germline V gene data show CDR1 as SGHNT and CDR2 as YYREEE (reference sequence). The CDR3 contains 15 residues. The DNA for the CDR3 is TGTGCCAGCAGCTCTAGGACAGGGAACACCGGGGAGCTGTTTTTT. This gives the protein CASSSRTGNTGELFF.

This clone showed up many times. The chain combines TRBV2 with TRBJ2-7, with a weak D call TRBD2 (5 bases). Trimming pared 7 bases from V and 4 bases from J, leaving 8 bases between. In germline, CDR1 is SNHLY, CDR2 FYNNEI. This CDR3 comprises 11 residues. CDR3 sequence reads: CASIRDYEQYF. The CDR3 DNA reads TGTGCCAGCATCCGGGATTACGAGCAGTACTTC. Variable domain in full (rest from reference TRBV2 and TRBJ2-7): EPEVTQTPSHQVTQMGQEVILRCVPISNHLYFYWYRQILGQKVEFLVSFYNNEISEKSEIFDDQFSVERPDGSNFTLKIRSTKLEDSAMYFCASIRDYEQYFGPGTRLTVT.

This clone came up a few times. In DNA, the CDR3 is TGTGCCAGCAGTCCGAGTTTAGCGGGGGTTAACTATGGCTACACCTTC. Translating it yields CASSPSLAGVNYGYTF. This chain links TRBV28 with TRBJ1-2; possible D gene TRBD1, 5 bases. The CDR3 runs to 16 residues. Germline CDR1 MDHEN, CDR2 SYDVKM. The ends were cut back, 5 bases at V and 1 base at J, with 17 bases in the middle.

The chain's CDR3 is CASSFFASRFNTEAFF. CDR3 DNA: TGTGCCAGCAGCTTCTTTGCGTCGAGGTTCAACACTGAAGCTTTCTTT. The chain combines TRBV5-6 with TRBJ1-1; no definite D call. Trimming took 2 bases from V and 2 from J, leaving 16 bases between them. This CDR3 is built from 16 residues. The germline V gene encodes CDR1 SGHDT and CDR2 YYEEEE. Variable domain in full (rest from reference TRBV5-6 and TRBJ1-1): DAGVTQSPTHLIKTRGQQVTLRCSPKSGHDTVSWYQQALGQGPQFIFQYYEEEERQRGNFPDRFSGHQFPNYSSELNVNALLLGDSALYLCASSFFASRFNTEAFFGQGTRLTVV.